This record concerns one TCR beta chain sequence. Going by frequency alone, this clonotype is large (0.1 to 1%); a count is unavailable. Its antigen remains undetermined. TCRdb records Illumina HiSeq 2500 as the sequencer. To build sequencing libraries, a previously published PCR protocol was used to amplify the recombined TCRbeta locus. The original methods were these. Reads whose average quality score was below 30 were removed, and the reads that remained were processed with IMSEQ. Each clonotype was defined by Vbeta gene, Jbeta gene and CDR3 amino acid sequence. The Morisita-Horn index, computed on the top 100 expanded clones, was used to measure repertoire overlap between populations. Renyi diversity profiles calculated on the top 100 expanded clones were used to evaluate clonal diversity. After the reads were reprocessed by TCRdb, one entry was made per CDR3 protein sequence, with no DNA. It is TCRdb's table, rather than the study itself, that gives the V and J calls and clone size. The sample's records list 2,000 to 2,500 distinct CDR3 sequences. The ten most abundant clones make up 4% of the sample.

Looking up the germline V gene (reference sequence) yields CDR1 LNHDA and CDR2 SQIVND. CDR3 length: 15 amino acids, cysteine to phenylalanine. The DNA sequence is not available. This specimen comes from a study of GPR56 and killer-like receptors on CD4 memory cells (dated by TCRdb to about 2019). With respect to the entire study: The study proposed that progressive acquisition of KLRB1, KLRG1, GPR56 and then KLRF1 marks human CD4+ memory T-cell differentiation and cytokine production potential. The healthy blood donors were described in the study as age-matched to the liver disease patients, whose median age was 68 years.

Before TCRbeta sequencing, fluorescence-activated cell sorting was used to enrich five KLR/GPR56-defined CD4+ populations. TCRbeta repertoires of five CD4+ T-cell subsets defined by KLRB1, KLRG1, GPR56 and KLRF1 expression were sequenced to test a linear memory differentiation pathway. TCR-sequenced cells came from peripheral blood of healthy control individuals, reported as five donors in the TCRbeta analysis figure. Heparinized peripheral blood was collected, and every sample was processed within one hour of retrieval. To isolate peripheral blood mononuclear cells, blood was diluted 1:2 in PBS and put through Biocoll density gradient centrifugation at room temperature. Before flow sorting, freshly isolated PBMCs underwent magnetic sorting with anti-CD4 MicroBeads to enrich CD4+ T cells. A BD FACSAria II was used to sort CD4+ T cells, enriched from the PBMCs of healthy donors, according to marker expression. For surface staining, the researchers used Miltenyi Biotec antibodies: anti-KLRB1 clone 191B8, anti-KLRF1 clone 4A4.D10 and anti-KLRG1 clone REA261.

General study outcomes and caveats: The authors took the finding that clones dominating late populations 4 and 5 were also present in early populations 1 and 2 as evidence for linear differentiation. Diversity and similarity analyses were restricted to the 100 most expanded clones per population rather than full repertoires. Overlap of TCR repertoires was observed especially between the late populations 4 and 5, and partly population 3. Clonal frequency started low in the marker-negative population and rose progressively along the proposed pathway, while TCRbeta diversity decreased accordingly.

The V and J genes are TRBV19 and TRBJ1-2; TCRdb selects TRBD1, and the lack of DNA leaves this call unchecked. The sequence was collected from a human donor in good health. The specimen was memory CD4+ T cells from blood. The CDR3 region has the sequence CASRVRTGINYGYTF.